Listed below are T cell receptor beta chains from one sample, sequenced in a study of cytomegalovirus exposure and HLA in healthy donors. Clones were read by immunoSEQ multiplex PCR, and TCRdb kept only the in-frame ones, dropping some. The table has hundreds of thousands of clones, 86% seen once. Input material: PBMCs. The receptor source for this set is a woman aged 18 to 35 in good health and CMV-seronegative. Each CDR3 is given with its conserved first and last residue. A D gene is named only where the DNA matches it firmly. Rows give clone size only sometimes, using once, few, many, or a class for an expanded clone.

j_gene: TRBJ1-2
abundance: .
d_gene: .
v_gene: TRBV28
CDR3aa: CASRDSLYGYTF
CDR3nt: TGTGCCAGCAGGGACAGCCTCTATGGCTACACCTTC

j_gene: TRBJ2-7
abundance: .
d_gene: .
v_gene: TRBV30
CDR3aa: CAWSASWASYEQYF
CDR3nt: TGTGCCTGGAGCGCGTCCTGGGCCTCTTACGAGCAGTACTTC

j_gene: TRBJ2-1
abundance: .
d_gene: .
v_gene: TRBV2
CDR3aa: CASSPGWRGSYNEQFF
CDR3nt: TGTGCCAGCAGTCCCGGGTGGCGGGGCTCCTACAATGAGCAGTTCTTC

j_gene: TRBJ2-7
abundance: .
d_gene: .
v_gene: TRBV29-1
CDR3aa: CSVGVGSYEQYF
CDR3nt: TGCAGCGTTGGCGTCGGCTCCTACGAGCAGTACTTC

j_gene: TRBJ2-1
abundance: .
d_gene: .
v_gene: TRBV11-2
CDR3aa: CASSLLGGPNEQFF
CDR3nt: TGTGCCAGCAGCTTACTAGGAGGCCCTAATGAGCAGTTCTTC

j_gene: TRBJ1-6
abundance: .
d_gene: TRBD1
v_gene: TRBV7-9
CDR3aa: CASSPGQGDSPLHF
CDR3nt: TGTGCCAGCAGCCCTGGACAGGGTGATTCACCCCTCCACTTT

j_gene: TRBJ2-3
abundance: .
d_gene: .
v_gene: TRBV6-5
CDR3aa: CASTPLGVLADTQYF
CDR3nt: TGTGCCAGCACTCCATTGGGAGTCCTCGCAGATACGCAGTATTTT

j_gene: TRBJ1-1
abundance: .
d_gene: TRBD1
v_gene: TRBV18
CDR3aa: CASSPNAGGTEAFF
CDR3nt: TGTGCCAGCTCACCCAATGCAGGGGGCACTGAAGCTTTCTTT

j_gene: TRBJ2-3
abundance: .
d_gene: TRBD2
v_gene: TRBV5-6
CDR3aa: CASSFRASGRGSTDTQYF
CDR3nt: TGTGCCAGCAGTTTCCGGGCTAGCGGGAGGGGGAGCACAGATACGCAGTATTTT

j_gene: TRBJ1-1
abundance: medium-sized
d_gene: TRBD1
v_gene: TRBV14
CDR3aa: CASSRGDRGHTEAFF
CDR3nt: TGTGCCAGCAGCCGAGGAGACAGGGGTCACACTGAAGCTTTCTTT

j_gene: TRBJ2-7
abundance: .
d_gene: .
v_gene: TRBV27
CDR3aa: CASSFSLVHEQYF
CDR3nt: TGTGCCAGCAGTTTCAGCCTAGTCCACGAGCAGTACTTC

j_gene: TRBJ2-3
abundance: few
d_gene: .
v_gene: TRBV5-5
CDR3aa: CASSSTDTQYF
CDR3nt: TGTGCCAGCAGCTCGACAGATACGCAGTATTTT

j_gene: TRBJ1-1
abundance: .
d_gene: .
v_gene: TRBV4-1
CDR3aa: CASSQGDLNTEAFF
CDR3nt: TGCGCCAGCAGCCAAGGGGACTTGAACACTGAAGCTTTCTTT

j_gene: TRBJ2-6
abundance: .
d_gene: .
v_gene: TRBV19
CDR3aa: CASTDRRSGANVLTF
CDR3nt: TGTGCCAGCACAGACCGACGCTCTGGGGCCAACGTCCTGACTTTC

j_gene: TRBJ2-3
abundance: .
d_gene: TRBD2
v_gene: TRBV7-3
CDR3aa: CASSPGTSVLDTQYF
CDR3nt: TGTGCCAGCAGCCCCGGGACTAGCGTCTTAGATACGCAGTATTTT

j_gene: TRBJ2-7
abundance: few
d_gene: TRBD1
v_gene: TRBV11-3
CDR3aa: CASSRDSYEQYF
CDR3nt: TGTGCCAGCAGCCGGGACAGCTACGAGCAGTACTTC

j_gene: TRBJ2-7
abundance: .
d_gene: TRBD2
v_gene: TRBV2
CDR3aa: CARRTGLGPEQYF
CDR3nt: TGTGCCAGGCGAACGGGACTAGGGCCCGAGCAGTACTTC

j_gene: TRBJ2-3
abundance: .
d_gene: TRBD2
v_gene: TRBV5-1
CDR3aa: CASSLGLAGDTQYF
CDR3nt: TGCGCCAGCAGCTTGGGGCTAGCGGGAGATACGCAGTATTTT

j_gene: TRBJ2-3
abundance: .
d_gene: TRBD2
v_gene: TRBV7-8
CDR3aa: CASSLVTSGRDTQYF
CDR3nt: TGTGCCAGCAGCTTAGTGACCAGCGGGAGAGATACGCAGTATTTT

j_gene: TRBJ2-1
abundance: few
d_gene: TRBD1
v_gene: TRBV4-2
CDR3aa: CASSQLTGSNEQFF
CDR3nt: TGTGCCAGCAGCCAATTGACAGGGAGCAATGAGCAGTTCTTC

j_gene: TRBJ2-7
abundance: .
d_gene: TRBD1
v_gene: TRBV4-1
CDR3aa: CASSQGAGGRSSSYEQYF
CDR3nt: TGCGCCAGCAGCCAAGGTGCAGGGGGCCGCTCGAGCTCCTACGAGCAGTACTTC

j_gene: TRBJ2-2
abundance: .
d_gene: TRBD2
v_gene: TRBV9
CDR3aa: CASSSRPAGVDTGELFF
CDR3nt: TGTGCCAGCAGCTCCCGTCCCGCGGGAGTTGACACCGGGGAGCTGTTTTTT

j_gene: TRBJ2-2
abundance: .
d_gene: .
v_gene: TRBV7-3
CDR3aa: CASSLAPTTGELFF
CDR3nt: TGTGCCAGCAGCTTAGCGCCCACGACCGGGGAGCTGTTTTTT

j_gene: TRBJ2-5
abundance: once
d_gene: TRBD2
v_gene: TRBV6-5
CDR3aa: CASSYRLAGGPHALYF
CDR3nt: TGTGCCAGCAGTTACCGACTAGCGGGGGGGCCACATGCCCTGTACTTC

j_gene: TRBJ2-2
abundance: .
d_gene: TRBD2
v_gene: TRBV25-1
CDR3aa: CASTLAGGHMNTGELFF
CDR3nt: TGTGCCAGCACCCTAGCGGGAGGCCATATGAACACCGGGGAGCTGTTTTTT

j_gene: TRBJ2-1
abundance: .
d_gene: .
v_gene: TRBV5-6
CDR3aa: CASSHTEYNEQFF
CDR3nt: TGTGCCAGCAGCCACACAGAGTACAATGAGCAGTTCTTC

j_gene: TRBJ2-7
abundance: few
d_gene: .
v_gene: TRBV11-2
CDR3aa: CASSSGTLWNEQYF
CDR3nt: TGTGCCAGCAGCTCCGGGACACTATGGAACGAGCAGTACTTC

j_gene: TRBJ1-4
abundance: .
d_gene: .
v_gene: TRBV6-5
CDR3aa: CASSSNPTVSNEKLFF
CDR3nt: TGTGCCAGCAGTTCAAATCCGACAGTATCTAATGAAAAACTGTTTTTT

j_gene: TRBJ1-5
abundance: .
d_gene: TRBD1
v_gene: TRBV18
CDR3aa: CASSPGQGLTSNQPQHF
CDR3nt: TGTGCCAGCTCACCCGGACAGGGTTTAACGAGCAATCAGCCCCAGCATTTT

j_gene: TRBJ2-7
abundance: .
d_gene: .
v_gene: TRBV4-1
CDR3aa: CASSQALVSNYEQYF
CDR3nt: TGCGCCAGCAGCCAAGCACTCGTTTCTAACTACGAGCAGTACTTC

j_gene: TRBJ1-2
abundance: .
d_gene: .
v_gene: TRBV6-6
CDR3aa: CASTVPTGEGYGYTF
CDR3nt: TGTGCCAGCACGGTCCCGACGGGCGAGGGCTATGGCTACACCTTC

j_gene: TRBJ2-2
abundance: .
d_gene: .
v_gene: TRBV19
CDR3aa: CASSIELARGLFF
CDR3nt: TGTGCCAGTAGTATAGAACTGGCCCGGGGGCTGTTTTTT

j_gene: TRBJ2-3
abundance: .
d_gene: TRBD2
v_gene: TRBV9
CDR3aa: CASAPCEGRGYF
CDR3nt: TGTGCCAGCGCCCCTTGTGAGGGGAGGGGGTATTTT

j_gene: TRBJ2-5
abundance: .
d_gene: TRBD1
v_gene: TRBV7-2
CDR3aa: CASSSADRGGETQYF
CDR3nt: TGTGCCAGCAGCTCCGCGGACAGGGGGGGAGAGACCCAGTACTTC

j_gene: TRBJ1-4
abundance: once
d_gene: .
v_gene: TRBV5-1
CDR3aa: CASSLEGVGEKLFF
CDR3nt: TGCGCCAGCAGCTTGGAGGGGGTGGGTGAAAAACTGTTTTTT

j_gene: TRBJ2-7
abundance: .
d_gene: TRBD2
v_gene: TRBV4-1
CDR3aa: CASSQASGGTSLEQYF
CDR3nt: TGCGCCAGCAGCCAAGCTAGCGGGGGGACTTCCCTGGAGCAGTACTTC

j_gene: TRBJ2-7
abundance: few
d_gene: .
v_gene: TRBV25-1
CDR3aa: CASGGTVYEQYF
CDR3nt: TGTGCCAGCGGGGGGACCGTCTACGAGCAGTACTTC

j_gene: TRBJ1-1
abundance: .
d_gene: .
v_gene: TRBV6-5
CDR3aa: CASSQGVDTEAFF
CDR3nt: TGTGCCAGCAGCCAAGGAGTGGACACTGAAGCTTTCTTT

j_gene: TRBJ2-7
abundance: .
d_gene: .
v_gene: TRBV2
CDR3aa: CASSLRAYEQYF
CDR3nt: TGTGCCAGCAGCCTCAGGGCCTACGAGCAGTACTTC

j_gene: TRBJ1-5
abundance: .
d_gene: .
v_gene: TRBV5-1
CDR3aa: CASSLDGGDGNQPQHF
CDR3nt: TGCGCCAGCAGCTTGGATGGGGGCGACGGCAATCAGCCCCAGCATTTT

j_gene: TRBJ2-7
abundance: .
d_gene: .
v_gene: TRBV29-1
CDR3aa: CSVEGGRPYEQYF
CDR3nt: TGCAGCGTTGAGGGGGGACGACCCTACGAGCAGTACTTC

j_gene: TRBJ2-3
abundance: .
d_gene: .
v_gene: TRBV9
CDR3aa: CASSPAGRRTDTQYF
CDR3nt: TGTGCCAGCAGCCCGGCGGGGAGGAGAACAGATACGCAGTATTTT

j_gene: TRBJ2-7
abundance: .
d_gene: TRBD1
v_gene: TRBV27
CDR3aa: CASSLNWDRVHEQYF
CDR3nt: TGTGCCAGCAGTTTAAATTGGGACAGGGTCCACGAGCAGTACTTC

j_gene: TRBJ2-7
abundance: .
d_gene: TRBD2
v_gene: TRBV2
CDR3aa: CASEAGGTHEQYF
CDR3nt: TGTGCCAGCGAAGCGGGAGGTACCCACGAGCAGTACTTC

j_gene: TRBJ2-5
abundance: few
d_gene: TRBD2
v_gene: TRBV30
CDR3aa: CAWGTIFGETQYF
CDR3nt: TGTGCCTGGGGGACTATATTCGGAGAGACCCAGTACTTC

j_gene: TRBJ2-7
abundance: .
d_gene: TRBD1
v_gene: TRBV7-9
CDR3aa: CASSSTGNPYEQYF
CDR3nt: TGTGCCAGCAGCTCGACAGGGAATCCCTACGAGCAGTACTTC

j_gene: TRBJ2-3
abundance: .
d_gene: TRBD2
v_gene: TRBV6-1
CDR3aa: CASSETSSGGISTDTQYF
CDR3nt: TGTGCCAGCAGTGAAACGAGTAGCGGGGGGATTAGCACAGATACGCAGTATTTT

j_gene: TRBJ2-2
abundance: once
d_gene: TRBD2
v_gene: TRBV4-2
CDR3aa: CASSQPIAGGPGELFF
CDR3nt: TGTGCCAGCAGCCAACCCATAGCGGGAGGTCCCGGGGAGCTGTTTTTT

j_gene: TRBJ2-7
abundance: .
d_gene: .
v_gene: TRBV11-2
CDR3aa: CASSSRTDPYEQYF
CDR3nt: TGTGCCAGCAGCTCCCGGACAGACCCCTACGAGCAGTACTTC

j_gene: TRBJ2-3
abundance: .
d_gene: .
v_gene: TRBV11-2
CDR3aa: CASSLSPIDTQYF
CDR3nt: TGTGCCAGCAGCTTGAGTCCGATAGATACGCAGTATTTT

j_gene: TRBJ2-7
abundance: .
d_gene: TRBD2
v_gene: TRBV9
CDR3aa: CASSVWREPLRGEQYF
CDR3nt: TGTGCCAGCAGCGTGTGGCGGGAGCCCCTACGTGGGGAGCAGTACTTC

j_gene: TRBJ2-7
abundance: .
d_gene: .
v_gene: TRBV7-6
CDR3aa: CASSQQSTVGAIGYEQYF
CDR3nt: TGTGCCAGCAGCCAACAGAGCACAGTGGGGGCGATAGGATACGAGCAGTACTTC

j_gene: TRBJ2-7
abundance: .
d_gene: TRBD2
v_gene: TRBV4-1
CDR3aa: CASSQETPIAGGYYEQYF
CDR3nt: TGCGCCAGCAGCCAAGAAACCCCAATAGCGGGAGGGTACTACGAGCAGTACTTC

j_gene: TRBJ2-1
abundance: .
d_gene: .
v_gene: TRBV30
CDR3aa: CAWSSLRGNEQFF
CDR3nt: TGTGCCTGGAGCAGTCTCAGGGGCAATGAGCAGTTCTTC

j_gene: TRBJ2-7
abundance: .
d_gene: .
v_gene: TRBV6-5
CDR3aa: CASTYGDEQYF
CDR3nt: TGTGCCAGCACCTACGGGGACGAGCAGTACTTC

j_gene: TRBJ2-3
abundance: .
d_gene: TRBD2
v_gene: TRBV7-9
CDR3aa: CASSMRGAGPRADTQYF
CDR3nt: TGTGCCAGCAGCATGCGGGGGGCGGGGCCGAGGGCAGATACGCAGTATTTT

j_gene: TRBJ2-5
abundance: .
d_gene: TRBD2
v_gene: TRBV5-1
CDR3aa: CASSLDGVAGPQETQYF
CDR3nt: TGCGCCAGCAGCTTGGATGGTGTAGCGGGGCCGCAAGAGACCCAGTACTTC

j_gene: TRBJ1-4
abundance: .
d_gene: TRBD1
v_gene: TRBV5-4
CDR3aa: CASSVGGDRAREKLFF
CDR3nt: TGTGCCAGCAGCGTTGGGGGGGACAGGGCGCGTGAAAAACTGTTTTTT

j_gene: TRBJ2-7
abundance: once
d_gene: .
v_gene: TRBV28
CDR3aa: CASSLSWGSAYEQYF
CDR3nt: TGTGCCAGCAGTTTATCGTGGGGCAGCGCTTACGAGCAGTACTTC

j_gene: TRBJ1-2
abundance: .
d_gene: .
v_gene: TRBV30
CDR3aa: CAYRGGTGYTF
CDR3nt: TGTGCCTATAGGGGCGGCACGGGCTACACCTTC